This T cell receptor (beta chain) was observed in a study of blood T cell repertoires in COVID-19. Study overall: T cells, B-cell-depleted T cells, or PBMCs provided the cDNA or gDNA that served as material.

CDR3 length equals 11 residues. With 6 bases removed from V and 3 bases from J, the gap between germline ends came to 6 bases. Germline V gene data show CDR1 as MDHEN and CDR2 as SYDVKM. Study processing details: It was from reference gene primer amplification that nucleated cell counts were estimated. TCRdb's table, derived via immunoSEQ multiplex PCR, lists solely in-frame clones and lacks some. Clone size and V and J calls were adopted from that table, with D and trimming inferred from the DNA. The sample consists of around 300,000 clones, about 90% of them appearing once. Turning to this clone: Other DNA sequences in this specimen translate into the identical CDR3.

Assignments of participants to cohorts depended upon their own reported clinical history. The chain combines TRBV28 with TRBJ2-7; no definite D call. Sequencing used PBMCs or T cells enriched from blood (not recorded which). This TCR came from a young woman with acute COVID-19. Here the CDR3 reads CASSSYYEQYF. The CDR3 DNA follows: TGTGCCAGCAGCTCCTACTACGAGCAGTACTTC.